This TCR beta chain was sequenced in a study of blood T cells in healthy people across ages. This clonotype was seen ten or more times. The use of a sample-barcoded 5' primer and a J-beta primer mix characterized a second PCR of about 7 to 12 cycles. MiXCR, run by TCRdb on the 5' RACE reads, gives a single entry per CDR3 protein. Among about 630,000 distinct CDR3 sequences listed, 21% were seen once. The V gene's germline CDR1 is ENHRY and CDR2 SYGVKD. Unmatched junction bases numbered 8, after V lost 10 bases and J lost 5 bases. The CDR3 runs 13 residues. Input material: blood. This sequence joins TRBV10-3 and TRBJ2-5, with 9 bases fitting TRBD2. This receptor was taken from a man between 65 and 80 years old in good health. CDR3 protein: CATLSREGETQYF. DNA of the CDR3: TGTGCCACCCTCTCGCGGGAGGGCGAGACCCAGTACTTC.